The entry below gives a single T cell receptor beta chain sequence along with its context. TCRdb's copy holds only in-frame clones and misses some; the assay was immunoSEQ multiplex PCR. The profile shows about 98,000 clones, approximately 80% of them singletons. This record comes from a study of control samples from healthy donors and cancer patients. The sample comprised blood. This receptor was taken from a woman aged 25 to 39 in good health.

The CDR3 DNA is TGTGCCAGCTCACCACCAGGGACAGGGGTTAGATATCGCAATCAGCCCCAGCATTTT. Amino acid sequence: CASSPPGTGVRYRNQPQHF. The chain joins TRBV18 to TRBJ1-5; 10 positions agree with TRBD1. The CDR3 length is 19 residues. CDR1 and CDR2 (germline): KGHSH, LQKENI. V lost 0 bases, J lost 2 bases, and 10 bases stayed unmatched.